This record covers a single T cell receptor (beta chain). Its cognate antigen is unknown. An end of the junction does not agree with germline; a read error may underlie this. RNA and DNA were co-extracted from approximately 20-30 mg of unsorted bulk tissue. The patients presented with primary liver carcinoma, which was managed through surgical resection. Total RNA amounting to around 530 ng was the source from which TCR beta cDNA was made with a constant-region primer. Three nested multiplex PCR rounds, a slightly modified ARM-PCR, produced the libraries for TCR beta. TRBV1-TRBV30 forward primers paired with a C-beta reverse primer drove the first two PCR rounds, about 9 cycles each. TCRdb independently ran MiXCR on the multiplex PCR reads; one entry per CDR3 protein. Counted here are around 79,000 distinct CDR3 sequences, approximately 69% occurring once; the ten biggest clones make up approximately 27%.

The sample comes from a study of tumor-infiltrating lymphocytes in primary liver carcinoma. About the study: Tumor lesions were T1-T3 N0M0 and spanned roughly 4 to 10 cm. Findings of the study overall: Lower overlap was observed for tumor-adjacent and tumor-blood pairs relative to tumor region pairs. It was in tumors, not blood, that the top-250-clone fraction was significantly higher (p = 0.039).

The CDR3 has 13 residues. Per germline, CDR1 LGHNA and CDR2 YSLEER. The receptor's source is a man aged 35 to 55 with primary liver carcinoma and hepatitis B virus infection. Sequencing was performed on tumor-adjacent normal liver tissue. The gene calls are TRBV4-3 and TRBJ2-7; D not resolved. The CDR3 is CVSRQEQRYEQYF. The CDR3 DNA reads as TGCGTCAGCAGGCAAGAACAGCGCTACGAGCAGTACTTC.